This T cell receptor beta chain appears in the sequencing data of a study of response to subunit inactivated influenza vaccine. Regarding the study as a whole: After each seasonal influenza vaccination, few new T cells are recruited, the authors suggested.

TCRdb reprocessed the RT-PCR reads via MiXCR and lists one record per CDR3 protein. Here the sample spans 750,000 to 850,000 distinct CDR3 sequences, 15% to 20% being singletons. In its sample, this clonotype was seen a few times. No antigen is known for it. This TCR came from a man aged 45-65 years who received an inactivated influenza vaccine. The sequencing used PBMCs from blood, collected less than 6 days after vaccination.

The CDR3: CASSPRTGFGQPQHF. The CDR3, as DNA: TGTGCCAGCAGTCCGCGGACAGGGTTTGGTCAGCCCCAGCATTTT. This sequence joins TRBV12-3 or TRBV12-4 and TRBJ1-5, with TRBD1 identical over 8 bases. Trimming took 5 bases from V and 6 from J; bases not matched to a gene: 9. This CDR3 contains 15 residues.